This T cell receptor beta chain originates from a study of cytomegalovirus exposure and HLA in healthy donors. The PCR ran on 60 Vbeta and 13 Jbeta primers. Some clones are missing from TCRdb's copy, which holds only in-frame ones; the method was immunoSEQ multiplex PCR. The repertoire has under 250,000 clones, around three quarters of them found once; the top ten carry about 4.6%. The CDR3 loop spans 13 amino acids. The germline gives CDR1 WSHSY, CDR2 SAAADI. V was trimmed by 4 bases and J by 0 bases, leaving 6 bases between them. Input material: PBMCs. This chain joins TRBV10-2 and TRBJ1-2; D is unclear. The receptor's source is a woman under 40 in good health and CMV-seropositive. CDR3 loop: CASSVTANYGYTF. In DNA form, the CDR3 reads TGCGCCAGCAGTGTAACAGCTAACTATGGCTACACCTTC.